The 3 T cell receptor beta chains in this list originate from one sample, sequenced in a study of cytomegalovirus exposure and HLA in healthy donors. TCRdb's table, derived via immunoSEQ multiplex PCR, lists solely in-frame clones and lacks some. This sample has approximately 200,000 clones, with 80% to 90% found just once. Sequencing used PBMCs. The source of these receptors is a woman in her thirties in good health and CMV-seronegative.

The CDR3 loop reads CASSHQMQGATEAFF. The CDR3 region has the DNA TGCGCCAGCAGCCACCAGATGCAGGGGGCAACTGAAGCTTTCTTT. This rearrangement joins TRBV4-1 to TRBJ1-1, with 8 bases aligning to TRBD1. V lost 3 bases, J lost 5 bases, and 8 bases stayed unmatched. CDR1 is MGHRA, CDR2 YSYEKL, per germline. The CDR3 totals 15 residues.

This clone was picked up a small number of times. J is TRBJ1-2 and V is TRBV7-9; no firm D call. In germline, CDR1 is SEHNR, CDR2 FQNEAQ (reference sequence). CDR3 size: 13 residues. Trimming stripped 2 bases from V and 2 bases from J, with 6 bases between. The DNA of the CDR3 is TGTGCCAGCAGCTTACTCTCGAACTATGGCTACACCTTC. Translated: CASSLLSNYGYTF. Combining the CDR3 with reference TRBV7-9 and TRBJ1-2 gives the whole variable domain DTGVSQNPRHKITKRGQNVTFRCDPISEHNRLYWYRQTLGQGPEFLTYFQNEAQLEKSRLLSDRFSAERPKGSFSTLEIQRTEQGDSAMYLCASSLLSNYGYTFGSGTRLTVV.

V is TRBV7-2 and J is TRBJ1-4; possible D gene TRBD1, 6 bases. Germline V CDR1 and CDR2: SGHTA, FQGNSA. The CDR3 is made up of 12 amino acids. The V end lost 1 base, the J end lost 10 bases, and 7 bases lay between the germline ends. The CDR3 DNA is TGTGCCAGCAGCTTAGGGACAGCAAAACTGTTTTTT. Amino acid sequence: CASSLGTAKLFF.